This T cell receptor (beta chain) emerged from a study of blood T cell repertoires in COVID-19. Libraries were prepared by immunoSEQ multiplex PCR; TCRdb keeps only in-frame clonotypes and omits some of them. In the table there are over 80,000 clones, about 88% of which are singletons. Germline values: CDR1 SEHNR, CDR2 FQNEAQ (reference sequence). V gave up 3 bases and J gave up 7 bases; unmatched junction bases: 14. The length of the CDR3 is 16 residues. Sequenced: peripheral blood. The TCR originated in a man of 80 years or more with active or convalescent COVID-19. V gene TRBV7-9 combines with J gene TRBJ2-7, with TRBD1 matching over 8 bases. For the CDR3, the DNA is TGTGCCAGCAGCTTCACCCCAACAGGGGGAACGGGGGAGCAGTACTTC. Residues: CASSFTPTGGTGEQYF.